These 4 T cell receptor beta chains share one sample of origin, sequenced in a study of T-cell memory formation after mild COVID-19. TCRdb recomputed calls from the 5' RACE reads with MiXCR, one row per CDR3 protein. The sample includes 400,000 to 500,000 distinct CDR3 sequences, roughly 18% of them seen just once. Sequenced: PBMCs or a T cell subset sorted from them (not recorded which). These receptors all stem from a young man who had mild COVID-19 (a few samples of this study predate the infection). Cell type and time point are not known.

About this clonotype itself: This may arise from a read error, as a much more abundant clone is one base away. In DNA, the CDR3 is TGTGCCAGCAGCTCCCCTCATGGGACTAGCCTCGCCGGGGAGCTGTTTTTT. As protein: CASSSPHGTSLAGELFF. The rearrangement uses TRBV7-2 and TRBJ2-2; 9 bases are a match to TRBD2. The ends lost 4 bases at V and 6 bases at J; junction bases unmatched: 12. This CDR3 is built from 17 residues. The germline CDR1 and CDR2 sequences are SGHTA and FQGNSA.

This clonotype was recorded many times. This sequence joins TRBV5-1 and TRBJ2-5, with a possible D match to TRBD1 (6 bases). Deletions cut 6 bases from V and 1 base from J, with 10 bases between. CDR1 SGHRS and CDR2 YFSETQ come from the germline V gene. The CDR3 covers 13 residues. Here the CDR3 DNA reads TGCGCCAGCAATGGACAGATCCAAGAGACCCAGTACTTC. Protein product: CASNGQIQETQYF.

The table lists this clonotype with a few counts. The V and J genes are TRBV5-1 and TRBJ2-1; D not resolved. Germline V CDR1 and CDR2: SGHRS, YFSETQ. The CDR3 length is 16 residues. V lost 0 bases to trimming and J lost 2 bases, with 12 bases between them. The CDR3 is CASSLASGPPYNEQFF. The CDR3 DNA is TGCGCCAGCAGCTTGGCCTCGGGCCCCCCCTACAATGAGCAGTTCTTC.

This clonotype showed up many times. The chain employs TRBV12-3 or TRBV12-4 and TRBJ2-2; D not certain. This CDR3 is built from 13 residues. V shed 2 bases and J shed 3 bases, with 4 bases lying between them. CDR3 region: CASSLRDTGELFF. In nucleotides, the CDR3 is TGTGCCAGCAGTTTACGGGACACCGGGGAGCTGTTTTTT.